Reported below is one T cell receptor (beta chain). No antigen is known for it. V was pared by 4 bases and J by 4 bases, with 7 bases between. Looked up from germline, CDR1 is GTSNPN and CDR2 is SVGIG (reference sequence). The CDR3 loop spans 12 amino acids. Replicate PCRs for sorted subsets used roughly 200 ng DNA; this equaled 25,000 to 35,000 T cell genomes. Data came from immunoSEQ multiplex PCR; TCRdb stores just in-frame clones and leaves some out. The sample consists of about 2 million clones, 85% to 95% of them appearing once. This record comes from a study of shared clonotypes between healthy human individuals. Study in general: Donors were a couple of women and a few men aged 18 to 49. The study's findings and limits: Relative to clonotypes present in all four donors, those not shared had lower generation probabilities.

This TCR derives from a young man in good health. V is TRBV30 and J is TRBJ2-2; D is unresolved. Sequencing was performed on naive CD4+ T cells sorted from blood. As for subset: CD45RA+ positively selected. DNA for the CDR3: TGTGCCTGGACGCTCCTCACCGGGGAGCTGTTTTTT. It yields the protein CAWTLLTGELFF.